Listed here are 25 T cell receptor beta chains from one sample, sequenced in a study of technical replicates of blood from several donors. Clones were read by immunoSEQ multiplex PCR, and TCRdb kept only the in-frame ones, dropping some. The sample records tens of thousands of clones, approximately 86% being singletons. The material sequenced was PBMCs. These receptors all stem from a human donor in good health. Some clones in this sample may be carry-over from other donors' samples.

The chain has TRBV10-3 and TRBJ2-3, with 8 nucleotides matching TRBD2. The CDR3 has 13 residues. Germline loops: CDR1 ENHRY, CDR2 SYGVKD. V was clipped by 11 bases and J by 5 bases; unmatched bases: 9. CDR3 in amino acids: CAATGGAIDTQYF. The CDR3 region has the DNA TGTGCCGCCACCGGGGGGGCCATAGATACGCAGTATTTT.

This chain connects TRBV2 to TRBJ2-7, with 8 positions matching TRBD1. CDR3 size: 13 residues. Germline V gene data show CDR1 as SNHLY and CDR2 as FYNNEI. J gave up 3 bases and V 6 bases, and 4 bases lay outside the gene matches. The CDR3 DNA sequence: TGTGCCAGCAGGGGGACAGGCGTCTACGAGCAGTACTTC. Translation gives CASRGTGVYEQYF.

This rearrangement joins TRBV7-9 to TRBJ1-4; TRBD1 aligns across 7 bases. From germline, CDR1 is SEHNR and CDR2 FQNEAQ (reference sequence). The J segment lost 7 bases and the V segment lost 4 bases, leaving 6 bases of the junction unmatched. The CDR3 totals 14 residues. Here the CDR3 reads CASSWGPGGEKLFF. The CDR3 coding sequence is TGTGCCAGCAGCTGGGGACCAGGGGGTGAAAAACTGTTTTTT.

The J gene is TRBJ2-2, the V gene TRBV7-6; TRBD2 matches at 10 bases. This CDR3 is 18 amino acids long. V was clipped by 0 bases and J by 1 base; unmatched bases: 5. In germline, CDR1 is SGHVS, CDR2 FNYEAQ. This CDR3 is CASSLAPSGRVNTGELFF. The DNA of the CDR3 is TGTGCCAGCAGCTTAGCCCCCAGCGGGAGGGTGAACACCGGGGAGCTGTTTTTT.

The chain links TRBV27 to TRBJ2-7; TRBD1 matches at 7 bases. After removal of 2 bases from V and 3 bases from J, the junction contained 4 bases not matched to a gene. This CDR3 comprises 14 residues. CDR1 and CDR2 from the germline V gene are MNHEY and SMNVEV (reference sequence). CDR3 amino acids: CASSLNRDSYEQYF. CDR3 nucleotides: TGTGCCAGCAGTTTAAACCGGGACAGCTACGAGCAGTACTTC.

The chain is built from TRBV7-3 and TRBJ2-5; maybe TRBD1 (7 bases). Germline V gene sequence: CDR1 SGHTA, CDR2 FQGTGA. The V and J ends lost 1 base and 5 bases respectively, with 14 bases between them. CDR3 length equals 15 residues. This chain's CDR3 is CASSLMGQRVETQYF. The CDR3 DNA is TGTGCCAGCAGCTTAATGGGACAGCGGGTTGAGACCCAGTACTTC.

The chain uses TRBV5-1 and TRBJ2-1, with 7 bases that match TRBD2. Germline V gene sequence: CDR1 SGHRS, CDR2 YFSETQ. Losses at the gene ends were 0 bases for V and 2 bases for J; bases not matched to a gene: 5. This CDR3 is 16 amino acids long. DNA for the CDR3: TGCGCCAGCAGCTTGGGGGGGGGTCCCCCCTACAATGAGCAGTTCTTC. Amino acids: CASSLGGGPPYNEQFF.

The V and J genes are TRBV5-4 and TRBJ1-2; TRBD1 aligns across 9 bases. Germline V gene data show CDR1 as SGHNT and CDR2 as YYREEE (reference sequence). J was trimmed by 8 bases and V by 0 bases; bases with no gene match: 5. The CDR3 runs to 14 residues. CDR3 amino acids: CASSLAGTGKGYTF. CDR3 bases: TGTGCCAGCAGCTTGGCCGGGACAGGGAAGGGCTACACCTTC. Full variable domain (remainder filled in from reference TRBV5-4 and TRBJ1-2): ETGVTQSPTHLIKTRGQQVTLRCSSQSGHNTVSWYQQALGQGPQFIFQYYREEENGRGNFPPRFSGLQFPNYSSELNVNALELDDSALYLCASSLAGTGKGYTFGSGTRLTVV.

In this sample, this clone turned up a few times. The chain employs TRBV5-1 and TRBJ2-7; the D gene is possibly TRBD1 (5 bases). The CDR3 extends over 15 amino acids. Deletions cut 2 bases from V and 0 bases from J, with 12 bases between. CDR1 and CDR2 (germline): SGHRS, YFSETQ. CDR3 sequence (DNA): TGCGCCAGCAGCTTAGGACACCAGAGCTCCTACGAGCAGTACTTC. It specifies CASSLGHQSSYEQYF. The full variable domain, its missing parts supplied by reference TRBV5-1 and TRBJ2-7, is KAGVTQTPRYLIKTRGQQVTLSCSPISGHRSVSWYQQTPGQGLQFLFEYFSETQRNKGNFPGRFSGRQFSNSRSEMNVSTLELGDSALYLCASSLGHQSSYEQYFGPGTRLTVT.

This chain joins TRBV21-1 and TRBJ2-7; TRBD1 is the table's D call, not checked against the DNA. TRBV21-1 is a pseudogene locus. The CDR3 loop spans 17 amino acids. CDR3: CASSKVPAQGGKYEQYF. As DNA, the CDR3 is TGTGCCAGCAGCAAAGTTCCCGCACAGGGGGGTAAATACGAGCAGTACTTC.

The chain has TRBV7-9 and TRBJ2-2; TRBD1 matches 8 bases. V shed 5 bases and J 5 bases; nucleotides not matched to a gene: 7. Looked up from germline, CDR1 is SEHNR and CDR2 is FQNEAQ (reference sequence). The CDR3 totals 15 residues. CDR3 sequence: CASSPPWTGTGELFF. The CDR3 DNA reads TGTGCCAGCAGCCCCCCTTGGACAGGGACCGGGGAGCTGTTTTTT.

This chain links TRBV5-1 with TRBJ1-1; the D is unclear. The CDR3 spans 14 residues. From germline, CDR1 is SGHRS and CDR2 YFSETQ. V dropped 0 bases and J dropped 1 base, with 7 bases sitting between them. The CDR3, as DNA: TGCGCCAGCAGCTTGGCCAGGCCGAACACTGAAGCTTTCTTT. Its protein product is CASSLARPNTEAFF. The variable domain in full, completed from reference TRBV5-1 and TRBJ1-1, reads KAGVTQTPRYLIKTRGQQVTLSCSPISGHRSVSWYQQTPGQGLQFLFEYFSETQRNKGNFPGRFSGRQFSNSRSEMNVSTLELGDSALYLCASSLARPNTEAFFGQGTRLTVV.

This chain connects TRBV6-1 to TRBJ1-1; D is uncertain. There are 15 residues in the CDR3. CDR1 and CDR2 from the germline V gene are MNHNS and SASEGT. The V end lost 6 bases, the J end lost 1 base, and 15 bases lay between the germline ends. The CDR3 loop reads CASSPGSGRNTEAFF. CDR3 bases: TGTGCCAGCAGCCCGGGGTCAGGACGGAACACTGAAGCTTTCTTT.

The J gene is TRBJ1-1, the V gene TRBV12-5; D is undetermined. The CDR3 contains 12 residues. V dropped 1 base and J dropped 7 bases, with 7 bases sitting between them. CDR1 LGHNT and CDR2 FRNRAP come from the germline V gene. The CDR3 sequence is CASGLGGNEAFF. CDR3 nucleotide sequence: TGTGCTAGTGGTTTGGGAGGTAATGAAGCTTTCTTT.

This chain's CDR3 is CASSRGTGGPGTGTDTQYF. CDR3 DNA: TGTGCCAGCAGTCGGGGGACGGGAGGGCCTGGTACGGGCACAGATACGCAGTATTTT. The V and J genes are TRBV7-8 and TRBJ2-3; 8 bases map to TRBD2. With V trimmed by 6 bases and J by 1 base, 18 bases remained unmatched. The germline V gene encodes CDR1 SGHVS and CDR2 FQNEAQ. The CDR3 runs to 19 residues.

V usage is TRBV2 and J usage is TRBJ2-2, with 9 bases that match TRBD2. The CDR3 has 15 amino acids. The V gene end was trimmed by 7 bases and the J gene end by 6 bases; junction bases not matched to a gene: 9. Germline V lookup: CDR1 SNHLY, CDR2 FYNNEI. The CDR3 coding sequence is TGTGCCAGCACCCCGGGACTAGCTTTCTCCGGGGAGCTGTTTTTT. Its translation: CASTPGLAFSGELFF.

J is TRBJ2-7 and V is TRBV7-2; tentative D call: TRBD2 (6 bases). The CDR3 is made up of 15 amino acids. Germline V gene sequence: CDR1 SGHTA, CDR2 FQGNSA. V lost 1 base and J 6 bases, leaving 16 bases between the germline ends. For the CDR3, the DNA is TGTGCCAGCAGCTTAGAGGCTAGCGCTTCAGGCGAGCAGTACTTC. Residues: CASSLEASASGEQYF.

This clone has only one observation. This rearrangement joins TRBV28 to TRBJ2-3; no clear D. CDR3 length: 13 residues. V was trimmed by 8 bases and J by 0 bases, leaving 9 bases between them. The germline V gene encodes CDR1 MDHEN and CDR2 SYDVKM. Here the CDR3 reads CASGDPSTDTQYF. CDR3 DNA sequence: TGTGCCAGCGGAGATCCTAGCACAGATACGCAGTATTTT.

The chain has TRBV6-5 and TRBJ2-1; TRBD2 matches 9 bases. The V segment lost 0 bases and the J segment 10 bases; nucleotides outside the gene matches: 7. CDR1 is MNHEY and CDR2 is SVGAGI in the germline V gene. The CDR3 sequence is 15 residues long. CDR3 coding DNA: TGTGCCAGCAGTTACTCCCTAGCGGGAAGGGGGGAGCAGTTCTTC. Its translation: CASSYSLAGRGEQFF.

The CDR3 sequence: CASSYEGQDTYGYTF. The CDR3 DNA follows: TGCGCCAGCAGTTACGAGGGACAGGACACTTATGGCTACACCTTC. The V gene is TRBV5-1, the J gene TRBJ1-2; 8 bases are shared with TRBD1. Germline values: CDR1 SGHRS, CDR2 YFSETQ. CDR3 length: 15 amino acids. The V gene end was trimmed by 5 bases and the J gene end by 5 bases; junction bases not matched to a gene: 11.

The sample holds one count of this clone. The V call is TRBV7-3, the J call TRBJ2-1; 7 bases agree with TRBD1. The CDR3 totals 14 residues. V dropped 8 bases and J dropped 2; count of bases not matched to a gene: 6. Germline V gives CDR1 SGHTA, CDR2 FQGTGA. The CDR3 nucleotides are TGTGCCAGCCCCAGGGGGAATACCTACAATGAGCAGTTCTTC. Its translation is CASPRGNTYNEQFF.

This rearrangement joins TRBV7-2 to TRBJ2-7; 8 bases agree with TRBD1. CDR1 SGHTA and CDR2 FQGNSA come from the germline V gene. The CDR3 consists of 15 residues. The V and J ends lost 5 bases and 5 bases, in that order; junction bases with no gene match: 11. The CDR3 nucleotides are TGTGCCAGCAGCCTAAACAGGGGGTTTGGCAACGAGCAGTACTTC. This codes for CASSLNRGFGNEQYF.

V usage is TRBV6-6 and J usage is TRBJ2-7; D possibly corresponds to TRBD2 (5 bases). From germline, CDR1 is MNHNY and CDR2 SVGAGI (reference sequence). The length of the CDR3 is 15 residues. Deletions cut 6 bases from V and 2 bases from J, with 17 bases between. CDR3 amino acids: CASSGKPTGTYEQYF. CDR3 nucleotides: TGTGCCAGCAGCGGCAAACCGACGGGGACCTACGAGCAGTACTTC.

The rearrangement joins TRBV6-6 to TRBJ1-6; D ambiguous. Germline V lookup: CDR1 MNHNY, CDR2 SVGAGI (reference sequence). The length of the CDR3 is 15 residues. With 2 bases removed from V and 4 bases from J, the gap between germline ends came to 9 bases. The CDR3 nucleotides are TGTGCCAGCAGTTACGGGCAGGCGTATAATTCACCCCTCCACTTT. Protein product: CASSYGQAYNSPLHF.

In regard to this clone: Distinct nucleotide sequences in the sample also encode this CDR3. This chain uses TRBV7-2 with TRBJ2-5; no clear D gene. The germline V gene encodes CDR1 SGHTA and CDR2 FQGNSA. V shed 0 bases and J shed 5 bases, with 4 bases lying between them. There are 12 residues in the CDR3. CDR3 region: CASSLARETQYF. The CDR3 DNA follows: TGTGCCAGCAGCTTAGCGCGGGAGACCCAGTACTTC.